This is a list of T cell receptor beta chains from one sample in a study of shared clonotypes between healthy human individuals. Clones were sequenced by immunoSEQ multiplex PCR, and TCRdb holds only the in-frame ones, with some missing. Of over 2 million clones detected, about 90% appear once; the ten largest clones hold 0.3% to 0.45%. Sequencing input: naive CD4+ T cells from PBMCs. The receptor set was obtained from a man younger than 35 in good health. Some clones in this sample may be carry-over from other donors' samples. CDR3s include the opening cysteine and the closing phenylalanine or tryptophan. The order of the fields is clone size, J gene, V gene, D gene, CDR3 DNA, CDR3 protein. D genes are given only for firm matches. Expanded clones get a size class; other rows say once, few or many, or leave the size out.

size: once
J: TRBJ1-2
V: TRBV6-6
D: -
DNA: TGTGCCAGCAGTTTCGGCCCAGGGGGCTACACCTTC
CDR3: CASSFGPGGYTF

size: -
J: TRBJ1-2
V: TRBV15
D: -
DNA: TGTGCCACCAGCAGCCCCACGGGAAGAAGACCTAACTATGGCTACACCTTC
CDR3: CATSSPTGRRPNYGYTF

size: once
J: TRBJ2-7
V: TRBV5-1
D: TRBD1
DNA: TGCGCCAGCAGCTTGGGGGACAGCCATCCCCTTTACGAGCAGTACTTC
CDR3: CASSLGDSHPLYEQYF

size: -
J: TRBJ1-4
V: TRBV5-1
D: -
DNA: TGCGCCAGCAGCACGAAGCCGATGACAGGTGAAAATGAAAAACTGTTTTTT
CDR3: CASSTKPMTGENEKLFF

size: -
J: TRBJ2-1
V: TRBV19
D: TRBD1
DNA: TGTGCCAGCAGCAAGGGGGCCTCATGGGGGAATGAGCAGTTCTTC
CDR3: CASSKGASWGNEQFF

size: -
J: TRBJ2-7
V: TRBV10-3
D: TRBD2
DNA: TGTGCCATCAGAGACGGGACTAGTATTATCAACGAGCAGTACTTC
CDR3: CAIRDGTSIINEQYF

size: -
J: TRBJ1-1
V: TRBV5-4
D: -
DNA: TGTGCCAGCAGCTTGGACGGAATGAACACTGAAGCTTTCTTT
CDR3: CASSLDGMNTEAFF

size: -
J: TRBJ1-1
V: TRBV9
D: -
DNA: TGTGCCAGCAGCGTAGTCAGCAGGGACACTGAAGCTTTCTTT
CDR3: CASSVVSRDTEAFF

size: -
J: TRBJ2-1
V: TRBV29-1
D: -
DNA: TGCAGCGTTGGAGGGTGGGACTCTAGCTCCTACAATGAGCAGTTCTTC
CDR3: CSVGGWDSSSYNEQFF

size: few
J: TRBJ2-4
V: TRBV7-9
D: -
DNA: TGTGCCAGCAGCTTGGGGAGGAGGGGTGAGAACATTCAGTACTTC
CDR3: CASSLGRRGENIQYF

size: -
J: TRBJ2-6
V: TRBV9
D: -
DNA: TGTGCCAGCAGCGGACAGGCGGCTGGGGCCAACGTCCTGACTTTC
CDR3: CASSGQAAGANVLTF

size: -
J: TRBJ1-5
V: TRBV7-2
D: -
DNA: TGTGCCAGCAGCTTATGGGACGGGGAGGGTCAGCCCCAGCATTTT
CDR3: CASSLWDGEGQPQHF

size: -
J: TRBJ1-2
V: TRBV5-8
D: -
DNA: TGTGCCAGCAGCTTGGACAGTCGGGGGGCCAATGGCTACACCTTC
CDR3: CASSLDSRGANGYTF

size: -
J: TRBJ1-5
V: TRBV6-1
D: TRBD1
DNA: TGTGCCAGCAGCCCAGGGGGTACTGAAAATCAGCCCCAGCATTTT
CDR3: CASSPGGTENQPQHF

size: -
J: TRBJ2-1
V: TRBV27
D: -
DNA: TGTGCCAGCAGGACTCGCGCGTGGCAGTACAATGAGCAGTTCTTC
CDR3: CASRTRAWQYNEQFF

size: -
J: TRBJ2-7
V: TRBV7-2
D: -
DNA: TGTGCCAGCAGCTTTCAGGGGAACGAGCAGTACTTC
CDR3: CASSFQGNEQYF

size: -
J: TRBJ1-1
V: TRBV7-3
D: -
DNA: TGTGCCAGCAGCACCGACATGAACACTGAAGCTTTCTTT
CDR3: CASSTDMNTEAFF

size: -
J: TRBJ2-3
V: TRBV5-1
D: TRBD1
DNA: TGCGCCAGCAGCCCGGTCGTGGGTTTAGGGGACAGATACACAGATACGCAGTATTTT
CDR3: CASSPVVGLGDRYTDTQYF

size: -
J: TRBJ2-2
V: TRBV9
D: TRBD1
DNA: TGTGCCAGCAGCGTCGGGACAGGCCCCACCGGGGAGCTGTTTTTT
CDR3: CASSVGTGPTGELFF

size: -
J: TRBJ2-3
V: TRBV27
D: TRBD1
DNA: TGTGCCAGCCAAAGCCAGGGGACAGCCACCACCCGCACAGATACGCAGTATTTT
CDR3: CASQSQGTATTRTDTQYF

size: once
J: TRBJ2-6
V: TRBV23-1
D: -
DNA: TGCGCCAGCAGTCAACAACAACAGGCTATTGGGGCCAACGTCCTGACTTTC
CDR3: CASSQQQQAIGANVLTF

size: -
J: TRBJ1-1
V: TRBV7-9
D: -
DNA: TGTGCCAGCATCTTTGCAGGAAACACTGAAGCTTTCTTT
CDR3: CASIFAGNTEAFF

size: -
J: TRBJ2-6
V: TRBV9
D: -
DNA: TGTGCCAGCAGCCCCGGTCGGGGGAGCTCTGGGGCCAACGTCCTGACTTTC
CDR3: CASSPGRGSSGANVLTF

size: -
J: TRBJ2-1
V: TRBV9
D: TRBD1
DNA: TGTGCCAGCAGCGCCAGGGGGCCTGAGCAGTTCTTC
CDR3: CASSARGPEQFF

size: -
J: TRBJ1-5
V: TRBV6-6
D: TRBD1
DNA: TGTGCCAGCAGACACCTCGGACAGGGGGTCCAGCCCCAGCATTTT
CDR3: CASRHLGQGVQPQHF

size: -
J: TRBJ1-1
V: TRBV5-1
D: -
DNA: TGCGCCAGCAGCTTGGCCGGGGGTAACACTGAAGCTTTCTTT
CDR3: CASSLAGGNTEAFF

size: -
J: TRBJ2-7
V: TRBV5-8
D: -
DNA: TGTGCCAGCAGCTTTTACCGCTCCTACGAGCAGTACTTC
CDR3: CASSFYRSYEQYF

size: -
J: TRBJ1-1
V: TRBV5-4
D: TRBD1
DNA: TGTGCCAGCAGACCCAACAGGGGAAACACTGAAGCTTTCTTT
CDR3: CASRPNRGNTEAFF

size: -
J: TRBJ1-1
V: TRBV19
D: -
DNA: TGTGCCAGTAGGACGGGGGCTCGGGCTTTCTTT
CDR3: CASRTGARAFF

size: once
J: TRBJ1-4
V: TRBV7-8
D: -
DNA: TGTGCCAGCAGCGATCGACAGCTAACTAATGAAAAACTGTTTTTT
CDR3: CASSDRQLTNEKLFF

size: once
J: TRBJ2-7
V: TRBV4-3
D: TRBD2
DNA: TGCGCCAGCAGCCAATCCCTAGCGGCTTCCTACGAGCAGTACTTC
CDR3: CASSQSLAASYEQYF

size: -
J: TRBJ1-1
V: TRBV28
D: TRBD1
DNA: TGTGCCAGCAGTTTACCCCTACAGGGGGCTGAAGCTTTCTTT
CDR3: CASSLPLQGAEAFF

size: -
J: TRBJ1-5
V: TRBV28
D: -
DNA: TGTGCCAGCAGCCCAGCCCCCGGGGGCAATCAGCCCCAGCATTTT
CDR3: CASSPAPGGNQPQHF

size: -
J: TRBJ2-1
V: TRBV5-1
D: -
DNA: TGCGCCAGCAGCTTGGAAGGGGCGGGCTACAATGAGCAGTTCTTC
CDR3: CASSLEGAGYNEQFF

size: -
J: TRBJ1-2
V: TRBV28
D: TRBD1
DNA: TGTGCCAGCAGTTTGGGACAGATCAACTATGGCTACACCTTC
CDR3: CASSLGQINYGYTF

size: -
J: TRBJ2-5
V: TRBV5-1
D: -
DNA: TGCGCCAGCAGCTTGGCCGGGGGTAAGGGGATCCAAGAGACCCAGTACTTC
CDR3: CASSLAGGKGIQETQYF

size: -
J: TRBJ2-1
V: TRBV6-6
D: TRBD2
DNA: TGTGCCAGCAGTTACCTTGGGACTAGCGTTCATGAGCAGTTCTTC
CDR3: CASSYLGTSVHEQFF

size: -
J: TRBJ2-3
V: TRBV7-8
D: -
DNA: TGTGCCAGCAGCTTAGCTCGGGTGGCAGATACGCAGTATTTT
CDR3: CASSLARVADTQYF

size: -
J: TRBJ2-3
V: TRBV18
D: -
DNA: TGTGCCAGCTCACCAGTCGGCGGCGGCGACACAGATACGCAGTATTTT
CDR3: CASSPVGGGDTDTQYF

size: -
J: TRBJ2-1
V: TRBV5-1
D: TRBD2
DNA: TGCGCCAGCACTCTATCGGGGGGTCCCCTCGGGAATGAGCAGTTCTTC
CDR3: CASTLSGGPLGNEQFF

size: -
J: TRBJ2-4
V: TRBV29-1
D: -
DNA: TGCAGCGTTGAAGGGCAGGGAAAAAACATTCAGTACTTC
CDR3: CSVEGQGKNIQYF

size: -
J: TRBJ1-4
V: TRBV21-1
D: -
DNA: TGTGCCAGCAGCAAAGTACCCCTATTTAATGAAAAACTGTTTTTT
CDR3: CASSKVPLFNEKLFF

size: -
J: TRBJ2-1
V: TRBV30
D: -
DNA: TGTGCCTGGACCAATAGCGAGGTGGGTGAGCAGTTCTTC
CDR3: CAWTNSEVGEQFF

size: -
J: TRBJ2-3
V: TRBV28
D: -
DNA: TGTGCCAGCAGTTTATGGTCAGGGACAGGGGTTGCTAGCGGGAACACAGATACGCAGTATTTT
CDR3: CASSLWSGTGVASGNTDTQYF

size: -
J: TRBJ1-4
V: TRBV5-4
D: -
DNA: TGTGCCAGCAGCTTGGAAGGGGCAGGAGAAAAACTGTTTTTT
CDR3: CASSLEGAGEKLFF

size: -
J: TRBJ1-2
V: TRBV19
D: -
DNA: TGTGCCAGTAGTATAGATGCGACAGCTGCTAACTATGGCTACACCTTC
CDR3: CASSIDATAANYGYTF

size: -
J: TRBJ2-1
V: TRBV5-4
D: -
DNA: TGTGCCAGCAGCTTGGGGCAGGGTGAGCAGTTCTTC
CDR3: CASSLGQGEQFF

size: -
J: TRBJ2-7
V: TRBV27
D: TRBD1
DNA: TGTGCCAGCAGTTCGACCGGGACAGCCTACGAGCAGTACTTC
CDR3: CASSSTGTAYEQYF